A selection of T cell receptor beta chains follows, all from one sample in a study of cytomegalovirus exposure and HLA in healthy donors. Sequenced by immunoSEQ multiplex PCR; TCRdb stores in-frame clones only, minus some. The table has almost 85,000 clones, over 75% seen once; the top ten hold around 2.5%. Input material: PBMCs. The origin of the receptors is a male donor in good health and CMV-seropositive. The CDR3 runs from the conserved cysteine through the conserved F or W. A D gene is named only where the DNA matches it firmly. Size is omitted from some rows. Given values are once, few, many or a class for expanded clones.

TRBV2	TRBD1	TRBJ1-2	.	CASYGQGAGYTF	TGTGCCAGCTATGGGCAGGGGGCTGGCTACACCTTC
TRBV29-1	TRBD1	TRBJ2-5	.	CSGLDRGNQETQYF	TGCAGCGGCCTGGACAGGGGCAACCAAGAGACCCAGTACTTC
TRBV7-9	TRBD1	TRBJ2-7	.	CASSSSLPGQVAYEQYF	TGTGCCAGCAGCTCCTCCTTACCGGGACAGGTGGCCTACGAGCAGTACTTC
TRBV7-9	TRBD2	TRBJ2-7	.	CASSAGLAGAYEQYF	TGTGCCAGCAGCGCCGGACTAGCGGGAGCATACGAGCAGTACTTC
TRBV9	TRBD1	TRBJ1-4	.	CASSVGTGLSANEKLFF	TGTGCCAGCAGCGTAGGGACAGGGCTCTCGGCTAATGAAAAACTGTTTTTT
TRBV19	.	TRBJ2-3	.	CASSRGRMKTSTDTQYF	TGTGCCAGTAGTAGGGGCCGGATGAAAACTAGCACAGATACGCAGTATTTT
TRBV19	.	TRBJ2-3	.	CASSVTGTDTQYF	TGTGCCAGTAGTGTTACAGGGACAGATACGCAGTATTTT
TRBV2	.	TRBJ2-1	.	CASTGGFGTYNEQFF	TGTGCCAGCACCGGCGGGTTCGGTACATACAATGAGCAGTTCTTC
TRBV7-9	.	TRBJ2-3	once	CASSRPGLATDTQYF	TGTGCCAGCAGCCGTCCGGGACTGGCGACAGATACGCAGTATTTT
TRBV7-2	TRBD1	TRBJ1-3	.	CASSLAGQVLGNTIYF	TGTGCCAGCAGCTTAGCGGGACAGGTCCTTGGAAACACCATATATTTT
TRBV27	TRBD1	TRBJ1-1	.	CASSLQGGDEAFF	TGTGCCAGCAGTTTACAGGGGGGAGATGAAGCTTTCTTT
TRBV28	.	TRBJ2-1	.	CASSWSRVNRNEQFF	TGTGCCAGCAGTTGGTCCCGGGTCAACAGGAATGAGCAGTTCTTC
TRBV9	.	TRBJ1-5	.	CASSASLAEPQHF	TGTGCCAGCAGCGCTTCCTTGGCTGAGCCCCAGCATTTT
TRBV7-2	TRBD2	TRBJ2-3	.	CASSLLAGGHTQYF	TGTGCCAGCAGCTTGCTGGCGGGAGGCCATACGCAGTATTTT
TRBV6-6	.	TRBJ1-1	few	CASRLEPSPRAEAFF	TGTGCCAGCAGATTGGAGCCATCGCCCAGAGCTGAAGCTTTCTTT
TRBV4-2	TRBD2	TRBJ2-1	.	CASSQPAGYRTSGQKNEQFF	TGTGCCAGCAGCCAACCGGCGGGTTACCGAACTAGCGGGCAAAAGAATGAGCAGTTCTTC
TRBV6-5	TRBD2	TRBJ2-7	many	CASNSGGHPIYEQYF	TGTGCCAGCAATTCGGGGGGGCACCCGATCTACGAGCAGTACTTC
TRBV6-5	.	TRBJ1-5	.	CASTGGENQPQHF	TGTGCCAGCACGGGGGGGGAAAATCAGCCCCAGCATTTT
TRBV5-1	TRBD1	TRBJ2-3	.	CASRISPGQSTDTQYF	TGCGCCAGCAGAATATCACCGGGACAGAGCACAGATACGCAGTATTTT
TRBV6-5	.	TRBJ1-3	.	CASRSGSSGNTIYF	TGTGCCAGCAGAAGTGGTAGCTCTGGAAACACCATATATTTT
TRBV2	.	TRBJ2-2	once	CASSRLDPGELFF	TGTGCCAGCAGTAGACTAGACCCCGGGGAGCTGTTTTTT
TRBV6-5	TRBD1	TRBJ1-1	.	CASSPNDRGVTEAFF	TGTGCCAGCAGCCCTAACGACAGGGGCGTCACTGAAGCTTTCTTT
TRBV7-9	TRBD1	TRBJ2-1	.	CASSLFPGTGGRDEQFF	TGTGCCAGCAGCTTATTTCCCGGGACAGGGGGAAGGGATGAGCAGTTCTTC
TRBV19	.	TRBJ2-2	.	CASDDSQNTGELFF	TGTGCCAGTGATGACAGCCAGAACACCGGGGAGCTGTTTTTT
TRBV10-1	TRBD2	TRBJ2-3	once	CASSEGTSLTDTQYF	TGCGCCAGCAGTGAGGGGACTAGCTTGACAGATACGCAGTATTTT
TRBV5-4	.	TRBJ2-1	.	CASSSRGSANEQFF	TGTGCCAGCAGCTCGAGGGGGAGTGCGAATGAGCAGTTCTTC
TRBV28	TRBD1	TRBJ2-1	few	CASSPPGGYYNEQFF	TGTGCCAGCAGTCCTCCAGGGGGCTACTACAATGAGCAGTTCTTC
TRBV11-3	TRBD1	TRBJ2-5	once	CASSSSTGDQETQYF	TGTGCCAGCAGCTCCTCGACAGGGGACCAAGAGACCCAGTACTTC
TRBV27	.	TRBJ1-5	.	CASSNRLSRQPQHF	TGTGCCAGCAGTAATCGACTGTCACGGCAGCCCCAGCATTTT
TRBV11-2	.	TRBJ1-3	once	CASSQDSFSGNTIYF	TGTGCCAGCAGCCAAGACAGCTTCTCTGGAAACACCATATATTTT
TRBV6-5	TRBD1	TRBJ2-7	.	CASSYLGTGDDEQYF	TGTGCCAGCAGTTACTTAGGGACAGGGGACGACGAGCAGTACTTC
TRBV9	.	TRBJ2-6	.	CASSVLSGANVLTF	TGTGCCAGCAGCGTCTTATCCGGGGCCAACGTCCTGACTTTC
TRBV7-9	.	TRBJ1-6	few	CASSLSGSPLHF	TGTGCCAGCAGCTTATCAGGCTCACCCCTCCACTTT
TRBV7-6	TRBD2	TRBJ2-1	.	CASSGPGTSRSYEQFF	TGTGCCAGCAGCGGCCCCGGGACTAGTCGATCATATGAGCAGTTCTTC
TRBV9	.	TRBJ2-5	.	CASSETPRLQETQYF	TGTGCCAGCAGCGAAACACCCAGGCTCCAAGAGACCCAGTACTTC
TRBV4-2	.	TRBJ1-2	few	CASSQLWGFVGGYTF	TGTGCCAGCAGCCAACTCTGGGGCTTTGTGGGCGGCTACACCTTC
TRBV12-1	.	TRBJ2-1	.	CASSPLQREGFVNEQFF	TGTGCCAGCAGCCCCCTACAGCGGGAAGGTTTTGTCAATGAGCAGTTCTTC
TRBV7-6	TRBD2	TRBJ2-7	once	CASIPRAGGQYEQYF	TGTGCCAGCATCCCACGGGCGGGAGGGCAGTACGAGCAGTACTTC
TRBV2	.	TRBJ1-1	.	CVSSEGSRRTEAFF	TGTGTCAGCTCTGAGGGATCGAGACGCACTGAAGCTTTCTTT
TRBV6-6	.	TRBJ2-3	.	CASSQRGGVTDTQYF	TGTGCCAGCAGCCAACGGGGAGGCGTGACAGATACGCAGTATTTT
TRBV11-2	TRBD2	TRBJ2-5	.	CASSVEAGLWETQYF	TGTGCCAGCAGCGTGGAAGCGGGATTGTGGGAGACCCAGTACTTC
TRBV5-6	.	TRBJ2-1	.	CASSWEQGGNHNEQFF	TGTGCCAGCAGCTGGGAACAGGGAGGGAATCACAATGAGCAGTTCTTC
TRBV28	.	TRBJ2-7	.	CASNPQGIYEQYF	TGTGCCAGCAATCCCCAGGGTATTTACGAGCAGTACTTC
TRBV5-5	.	TRBJ2-5	.	CASSLSPAGRVQTQYF	TGTGCCAGCAGCTTGTCTCCAGCGGGCCGTGTGCAGACCCAGTACTTC
TRBV5-6	.	TRBJ1-1	few	CASSSPNRRDEAFF	TGTGCCAGCAGCTCCCCCAATAGACGGGATGAAGCTTTCTTT
TRBV15	.	TRBJ2-7	once	CATSSDQGWGDYEQYF	TGTGCCACCAGCAGCGATCAGGGTTGGGGGGACTACGAGCAGTACTTC
TRBV6-1	TRBD1	TRBJ1-3	.	CASQQGNTIYF	TGTGCCAGCCAACAGGGGAACACCATATATTTT
TRBV28	.	TRBJ2-3	.	CASNGRPETRSDTQYF	TGTGCCAGCAATGGGAGGCCCGAGACCCGGTCCGATACGCAGTATTTT
TRBV4-2	TRBD1	TRBJ1-1	few	CASSQGQLNTEAFF	TGTGCCAGCAGCCAGGGACAGCTAAACACTGAAGCTTTCTTT
TRBV28	.	TRBJ1-4	.	CASSPPGGGNEKLFF	TGTGCCAGCAGTCCACCGGGCGGGGGTAATGAAAAACTGTTTTTT
TRBV25-1	.	TRBJ1-5	.	CASSGHRDQPQHF	TGTGCCAGCAGTGGGCACAGGGATCAGCCCCAGCATTTT
TRBV19	.	TRBJ1-4	.	CASTAQGERRVVFF	TGTGCCAGTACCGCACAGGGCGAACGACGGGTTGTCTTTTTT
TRBV6-5	.	TRBJ2-7	.	CASSYTRYSYEQYF	TGTGCCAGCAGTTACACGAGATACTCCTACGAGCAGTACTTC
TRBV7-9	TRBD1	TRBJ1-2	.	CSSSLGGQGAVYGYTF	TGTTCCAGCAGCTTAGGGGGACAGGGGGCCGTCTATGGCTACACCTTC
TRBV29-1	.	TRBJ1-5	.	CSVLTELNQPQHF	TGCAGCGTTCTGACAGAATTAAATCAGCCCCAGCATTTT
TRBV7-9	.	TRBJ1-4	.	CSSSPQRSNEKLFF	TGTTCCAGCAGCCCCCAGCGGTCTAATGAAAAACTGTTTTTT
TRBV7-2	TRBD1	TRBJ1-2	once	CASSRRQGVGNYGYTF	TGTGCCAGCAGCCGAAGACAGGGGGTGGGGAACTATGGCTACACCTTC
TRBV18	TRBD2	TRBJ2-7	.	CASSPPSGTVGQYF	TGTGCCAGCTCACCGCCTAGCGGGACCGTGGGGCAGTACTTC
TRBV13	.	TRBJ2-3	.	CASSWLDDLPDTQYF	TGTGCCAGCAGCTGGTTAGATGATCTACCAGATACGCAGTATTTT